The clone carrying this TCR beta chain occurred once. Sequencing was performed with immunoSEQ multiplex PCR; in TCRdb, only in-frame clones are kept and a portion is missing. The sample consists of roughly 70,000 clones, 82% of them appearing once. The sample belongs to a study of glioma-infiltrating T cells after dendritic cell vaccination. Sequenced material: blood, taken before dendritic cell vaccination. This receptor was obtained from a human donor with glioblastoma.

The CDR3 protein is CASSLEDGKAFF. Written as DNA, the CDR3 is TGTGCCAGCAGCTTAGAGGACGGGAAAGCTTTCTTT. This rearrangement joins TRBV11-3 to TRBJ1-1; D not certain. The CDR3 covers 12 residues. V was trimmed by 0 bases and J by 9 bases, leaving 8 bases between them. Germline lookup yields CDR1 SGHNT and CDR2 YENEEA.